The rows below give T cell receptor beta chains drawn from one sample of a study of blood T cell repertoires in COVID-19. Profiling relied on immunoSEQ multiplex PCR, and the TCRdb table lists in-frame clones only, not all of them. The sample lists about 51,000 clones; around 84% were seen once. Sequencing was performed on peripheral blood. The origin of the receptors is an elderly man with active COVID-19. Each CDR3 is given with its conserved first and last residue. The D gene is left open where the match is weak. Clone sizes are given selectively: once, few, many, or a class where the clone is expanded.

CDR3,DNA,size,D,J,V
CASSLAGTTLNYEQYF,TGTGCCAGCAGCTTAGCCGGGACTACCCTTAACTACGAGCAGTACTTC,.,TRBD2,TRBJ2-7,TRBV7-9
CASGTAGNTEAFF,TGTGCCAGTGGGACAGCCGGGAACACTGAAGCTTTCTTT,once,TRBD1,TRBJ1-1,TRBV19
CASSSRGSQPQHF,TGTGCCAGCAGCTCCAGGGGGAGTCAGCCCCAGCATTTT,.,TRBD1,TRBJ1-5,TRBV28
CASRRGLAGDIWSYEQYF,TGCGCCAGCAGGAGGGGACTAGCGGGAGATATTTGGTCCTACGAGCAGTACTTC,.,TRBD2,TRBJ2-7,TRBV5-1
CASSSQGQGEQYF,TGTGCCAGCAGCTCCCAGGGACAGGGGGAGCAGTACTTC,.,TRBD1,TRBJ2-7,TRBV7-6
CASGLSGKEKLFF,TGTGCCAGCGGGCTTTCGGGGAAAGAAAAACTGTTTTTT,once,.,TRBJ1-4,TRBV7-9
CASSQKPGQGTLEAFF,TGCGCCAGCAGCCAAAAACCGGGACAGGGAACGCTTGAAGCTTTCTTT,.,TRBD1,TRBJ1-1,TRBV4-3
CASRRVQGVAEKLFF,TGTGCCAGCAGACGTGTTCAGGGGGTCGCAGAAAAACTGTTTTTT,.,TRBD1,TRBJ1-4,TRBV28
CASSYSGQGGSNQPQHF,TGTGCCAGCAGTTACTCGGGGCAGGGAGGAAGCAATCAGCCCCAGCATTTT,.,.,TRBJ1-5,TRBV6-2/TRBV6-3
CASSLGLLSSPLHF,TGTGCCAGCAGTTTAGGACTACTTAGTTCACCCCTCCACTTT,.,.,TRBJ1-6,TRBV28
CASSLFRQNYGYTF,TGTGCCAGCAGTTTGTTTCGACAGAACTATGGCTACACCTTC,.,.,TRBJ1-2,TRBV28